Below, 16 T cell receptor beta chains from the same sample are listed, as sequenced in a study of T cells in Graves' hyperthyroidism and ophthalmopathy. Amplification yielded TCR beta CDR3 regions, with RNA transcripts as the source. The HTBI primer set was used in a first-round RT-PCR of the TCR CDR3. A single record per CDR3 protein comes from TCRdb applying MiXCR to the multiplex PCR reads. The data contain under 300,000 distinct CDR3 sequences, approximately 21% of them seen just once; the ten biggest clones take up 64%. Sequenced sample: blood. The receptors were sampled from a man aged 25-45 years with Graves' ophthalmopathy.

This clonotype came up many times. J is TRBJ1-1 and V is TRBV6-1, with D hard to call. The CDR3 runs to 13 residues. V lost 4 bases to trimming and J lost 1 base, with 7 bases between them. CDR1 is MNHNS and CDR2 is SASEGT in the germline V gene. In nucleotides, the CDR3 is TGTGCCAGCAGTGGTACATCGAACACTGAAGCTTTCTTT. Translated, it gives CASSGTSNTEAFF.

This clonotype was recorded once. A clone one base away is much larger, so this may be a read error. The chain links TRBV10-3 to TRBJ2-7; 11 nucleotides match TRBD2. Germline lookup yields CDR1 ENHRY and CDR2 SYGVKD. The CDR3 is made up of 16 amino acids. The DNA of the CDR3 is TGTGCCATCAGTCCCTTAACTAGCGGGAGAACCTACGGGCAGTACTTC. The encoded protein is CAISPLTSGRTYGQYF.

The chain has TRBV5-1 and TRBJ2-1; a possible D gene is TRBD1 (6 bases). V lost 0 bases and J lost 7, with 17 bases in between. Germline CDR1 and CDR2: SGHRS and YFSETQ. The CDR3 length is 16 residues. CDR3 sequence: CASSLGARGLENEQFF. The CDR3 DNA is TGCGCCAGCAGCTTGGGAGCCAGGGGCTTAGAAAATGAGCAGTTCTTC.

This clonotype appeared many times. This chain links TRBV3-1 with TRBJ1-3; D gene unclear. CDR1 and CDR2 (germline): LGHDT, YNNKEL (reference sequence). The germline V and J ends were trimmed by 1 base and 0 bases, with 4 bases remaining between them. The CDR3 is made up of 14 amino acids. DNA for the CDR3: TGTGCCAGCAGCCAAGGAACCTCTGGAAACACCATATATTTT. It encodes CASSQGTSGNTIYF.

This clonotype was counted at least ten times. The rearrangement links TRBV13 to TRBJ2-7; D is undetermined. Looked up from germline, CDR1 is PRHDT and CDR2 is FYEKMQ (reference sequence). V shed 2 bases and J shed 3 bases, with 11 bases lying between them. This CDR3 spans 14 amino acids. CDR3 coding DNA: TGTGCCAGCAGCTTACCCCGGCAAAGCTACGAGCAGTACTTC. It is translated as CASSLPRQSYEQYF.

This clonotype was counted between two and nine times. Germline and junction disagree at one end, which may indicate a read error. V and J are TRBV27 and TRBJ2-2; D may correspond to TRBD1 or TRBD2 (5 bases each). The CDR3 spans 16 residues. Germline values: CDR1 MNHEY, CDR2 SMNVEV (reference sequence). The CDR3 sequence is CASSLSGRVNTGELFF. The DNA of the CDR3 is TGTGCCAGCAGTCTATCAGGGCGGGTGAACACCGGGGAGCTGTTTTTT.

In its sample, this clonotype was seen a few times. V gene TRBV4-1 combines with J gene TRBJ1-5, with D unresolved. CDR3 length: 16 residues. Trimming took 1 base from V and 1 from J, leaving 11 bases between them. CDR1 MGHRA and CDR2 YSYEKL come from the germline V gene. The CDR3 DNA follows: TGCGCCAGCAGCCAAGTCGGTGCGGAGAGCAATCAGCCCCAGCATTTT. Encoded protein: CASSQVGAESNQPQHF.

V usage is TRBV28 and J usage is TRBJ2-1; D perhaps matches TRBD1 (5 bases). Germline V CDR1 and CDR2: MDHEN, SYDVKM. The ends were cut back, 4 bases at V and 4 bases at J, with 17 bases in the middle. The CDR3 contains 16 residues. CDR3 protein: CASSSYGRQRYNEQFF. CDR3 nucleotides: TGTGCCAGCAGTTCTTACGGCCGACAGCGTTACAATGAGCAGTTCTTC.

There are many counts of this clonotype. The chain recombines TRBV20-1 with TRBJ1-1; D gene ambiguous. CDR3 length equals 15 residues. Trimming stripped 3 bases from V and 3 bases from J, with 17 bases between. Germline loops: CDR1 DFQATT, CDR2 SNEGSKA (reference sequence). CDR3: CSASDRDTWDTEAFF. The CDR3, as DNA: TGCAGTGCTAGTGACCGGGATACGTGGGACACTGAAGCTTTCTTT.

In this sample, this clonotype turned up many times. The chain uses TRBV28 and TRBJ2-1; TRBD1 aligns across 10 bases. The J segment lost 7 bases and the V segment lost 6 bases, leaving 9 bases of the junction unmatched. This CDR3 is built from 15 residues. The germline gives CDR1 MDHEN, CDR2 SYDVKM. The CDR3 nucleotides are TGTGCCAGCAGCTCGGGACAGGGGTCCTGGAATGAGCAGTTCTTC. This encodes CASSSGQGSWNEQFF.

In its sample, this clonotype was seen a few times. The rearrangement joins TRBV15 to TRBJ2-7; 9 bases line up with TRBD2. The V gene's germline CDR1 is LNHNV and CDR2 YYDKDF (reference sequence). The V gene end was trimmed by 0 bases and the J gene end by 1 base; junction bases not matched to a gene: 7. The CDR3 runs to 17 residues. The CDR3 DNA reads as TGTGCCACCAGCAGAGATAGGATTAGCGGGAGTTCCTACGAGCAGTACTTC. Translating it yields CATSRDRISGSSYEQYF.

This clonotype was detected many times. The J gene is TRBJ1-1, the V gene TRBV11-3; TRBD1 matches 8 bases. V was pared by 4 bases and J by 0 bases, with 4 bases of the junction left unmatched. The CDR3 runs to 15 residues. Looked up from germline, CDR1 is SGHNT and CDR2 is YENEEA. The CDR3 coding sequence is TGTGCCAGCAGCTGGTCCAGGGGGCTGAACACTGAAGCTTTCTTT. Protein product: CASSWSRGLNTEAFF.

This clonotype was seen at least ten times. This chain joins TRBV2 and TRBJ1-4, with 7 bases that match TRBD1. This CDR3 has 14 amino acids. V gave up 6 bases and J gave up 1 base; unmatched junction bases: 2. Per germline, CDR1 SNHLY and CDR2 FYNNEI. CDR3 coding DNA: TGTGCCAGCAGGGGGGACAGAACTAATGAAAAACTGTTTTTT. It yields the protein CASRGDRTNEKLFF.

This clonotype was counted between two and nine times. This chain joins TRBV30 and TRBJ2-7; TRBD2 is a possible D gene (5 bases). Trimming cost V 3 bases and J 3 bases, with 18 bases left between them. The germline V gene has CDR1 GTSNPN and CDR2 SVGIG (reference sequence). The CDR3 runs to 15 residues. This chain's CDR3 is CAWRERLAGVYEQYF. In DNA, the CDR3 is TGTGCCTGGAGAGAGCGCCTAGCAGGTGTCTACGAGCAGTACTTC. Complete variable domain (other parts from reference TRBV30 and TRBJ2-7): SQTIHQWPATLVQPVGSPLSLECTVEGTSNPNLYWYRQAAGRGLQLLFYSVGIGQISSEVPQNLSASRPQDRQFILSSKKLLLSDSGFYLCAWRERLAGVYEQYFGPGTRLTVT.

The rearrangement joins TRBV9 to TRBJ2-1; no clear D gene. Germline V gives CDR1 SGDLS, CDR2 YYNGEE. The CDR3 is made up of 15 amino acids. V lost 0 bases, J lost 0 bases, and 7 bases lay in between. CDR3 DNA sequence: TGTGCCAGCAGCGTAGGGGTTAGCTCCTACAATGAGCAGTTCTTC. It translates to CASSVGVSSYNEQFF.

This clonotype was seen repeatedly, ten times or more. The chain carries TRBV11-3 and TRBJ2-1; 9 bases agree with TRBD2. The CDR3 has 15 amino acids. V shed 5 bases, J shed 3 bases, and the junction held 5 bases outside the gene matches. Germline V lookup: CDR1 SGHNT, CDR2 YENEEA. CDR3 protein: CASSAGGEVYNEQFF. The DNA for the CDR3 is TGTGCCAGCAGCGCGGGGGGGGAGGTCTACAATGAGCAGTTCTTC.